This is a list of T cell receptor beta chains from one sample in a study of cytomegalovirus exposure and HLA in healthy donors. The method was immunoSEQ multiplex PCR; TCRdb's version includes in-frame clones alone and lacks a portion of them. The sample includes 110,000 or so clones, 70% to 85% of them seen just once. The sample comprised PBMCs. The receptors stem from a woman aged 18-30 years in good health and CMV-seronegative. Each CDR3 is given with its conserved first and last residue. D genes are given only for firm matches. Not every row has a clone size; where given, it reads once, few, many or a size class.

clone_size d_call j_call v_call cdr3_nt cdr3_aa
- - TRBJ2-5 TRBV5-4 TGTGCCAGCAGCTGGAACGCCCTAGCGAACCAAGAGACCCAGTACTTC CASSWNALANQETQYF
- - TRBJ1-1 TRBV27 TGTGCCAGCAGTTTTGGGCCAGGGTCTGAAGCTTTCTTT CASSFGPGSEAFF
- - TRBJ1-1 TRBV27 TGTGCCAGCAGCCCCTGGGCGGGAACTGAAGCTTTCTTT CASSPWAGTEAFF
few - TRBJ1-5 TRBV6-1 TGTGCCAGCAATCCAGGGGATCCTCAGCCCCAGCATTTT CASNPGDPQPQHF
- - TRBJ2-1 TRBV29-1 TGCAGCGTTGAAGAGGGAGGCGGTTACAATGAGCAGTTCTTC CSVEEGGGYNEQFF
- - TRBJ2-7 TRBV27 TGTGCCAGCAGTTTCCGGGGAAGCTCCTACGAGCAGTACTTC CASSFRGSSYEQYF
- - TRBJ1-1 TRBV14 TGTGCCAGCAGCCAAGCGCTCGGTGTGTGGACTGAAGCTTTCTTT CASSQALGVWTEAFF
- - TRBJ1-1 TRBV7-8 TGTGCCAGCAGCTCGAGGAACACTGAAGCTTTCTTT CASSSRNTEAFF
- - TRBJ2-7 TRBV2 TGTGCCAGCAACAGGGCGTTTTCCTACGAGCAGTACTTC CASNRAFSYEQYF
- - TRBJ2-1 TRBV19 TGTGCCAGTAGTATTTCCGAGGCGAGCTCCTACAATGAGCAGTTCTTC CASSISEASSYNEQFF
- - TRBJ2-7 TRBV28 TGTGCCAGCAGTTTACCGGGACAAACCTACGAGCAGTACTTC CASSLPGQTYEQYF
- TRBD2 TRBJ2-7 TRBV6-1 TGTGCCAGCAGGGAGACGGGGGGGGACTACGAGCAGTACTTC CASRETGGDYEQYF
- - TRBJ1-2 TRBV25-1 TGTGCCAGCAGTGAATCAGCCGAGAGGAGCTACACCTTC CASSESAERSYTF
- - TRBJ2-1 TRBV7-7 TGTGCTAGCAGCTTAGGCCGGAGCAATGAGCAGTTCTTC CASSLGRSNEQFF
few - TRBJ1-1 TRBV10-3 TGTGCCATCAGTGACGGTGTCCCGGGACGGAGCGGGACTGAAGCTTTCTTT CAISDGVPGRSGTEAFF